This T cell receptor beta chain was found in a study of T cell responses to AZD1222 COVID-19 vaccine (dated by TCRdb to 2020 to 2022). A note on the overall study: A total of over 230 trial participants underwent TCR sequencing, of whom approximately 210 received two doses of AZD1222 and some 25 received two doses of the MenACWY control vaccine. Trial participants were enrolled by age into 18-55, 56-69 and 70-plus year subgroups, with approximately 150, 30 and 60 TCR-sequenced participants respectively. The study at large found these results: In the small 56-69-year group, the increase in depth fell short of significance, most likely because of low power. Reportedly, close to half of the unique spike-specific TCRs recognized epitopes lying outside the regions that are mutated in the B.1.351 and B.1.1.7 variants. After two AZD1222 doses, spike-specific TCR breadth and depth were significantly higher than at day 0 and than in MenACWY recipients. Participants were mostly white British, with more females than males. The authors suggested clonal diversity may have been underestimated. Because no day 14 peak-response samples were available, repertoires were characterized only after the peak T cell response. Vaccine-associated CD4 TCRs spanned the whole spike protein, with dominant responses in regions 160-218 and 743-854. Conclusions about previously exposed vaccinees were limited because only a handful of AZD1222 recipients were SARS-CoV-2 seropositive at baseline.

The CDR3 regions of human TCRbeta chains were analyzed by immunosequencing. The study's processing was this. Repertoire TCRs were matched against a reference library of SARS-CoV-2-specific TCRs generated with the MIRA antigen-specificity platform. Breadth was defined as the fraction of unique TCRs that were SARS-CoV-2-associated. Depth was defined as the fraction of total T cells that were SARS-CoV-2-associated. Using the MIRA data, each spike-specific TCR was assigned both to the spike region to which the TCR was reactive and to a CD4 or CD8 class. Log10-transformed breadth and depth values were compared by one-way ANOVA with Sidak's multiple comparisons tests. The clones in this table, taken by TCRdb from immuneACCESS, are in-frame only. Not every clone is retained; where verified, under half of the shortfall comes from an unresolved V gene, and the cause of the rest is unknown. The V and J calls and clone size come from that table; D and trimming were worked out from the DNA. The sample table shows roughly 150,000 clones, and about 89% are seen once. The ten largest clones take up roughly 1.3% of the sample.

The time point label on this specimen signifies: about 28 days (+/-7) after the second vaccine dose. Because spike-specific TCR depth and breadth did not differ between the two schedules, AZD1222 recipients who got a second dose at roughly 4 weeks were pooled with those who got a second dose at roughly 12 weeks. Vaccinee samples were obtained from the UK trials COV001 and COV002, which included a single-blind randomized controlled phase 2/3 trial of AZD1222 (ChAdOx1 nCoV-19) in healthy adults. Trial participant PBMC samples were collected at day 0 and day 28 after the second dose for TCRbeta chain sequencing. Note on this clone: The antigen it recognizes is unknown. Compared with germline, one end of the junction differs, possibly owing to a read error.

Based on the germline V gene, the CDR1 and CDR2 sequences are MNHNS and SASEGT. From the cysteine through the phenylalanine, the CDR3 covers 16 amino acids. Solely the CDR3 DNA is kept, with 48 bases framed from the first base. This specimen was peripheral blood, taken 28 days after the second AZD1222 dose. Rearrangement joined TRBV6-1 to TRBJ1-2, with a tentative D gene TRBD1 over 5 matching bases. This TCR derives from an adult who received the AZD1222 COVID-19 vaccine. The CDR3 is CAGSGILIGTRDGYTF. The nucleotide sequence is given as TGTGCCGGCAGTGGGATCCTGATTGGGACGAGAGATGGCTACACCTTC.